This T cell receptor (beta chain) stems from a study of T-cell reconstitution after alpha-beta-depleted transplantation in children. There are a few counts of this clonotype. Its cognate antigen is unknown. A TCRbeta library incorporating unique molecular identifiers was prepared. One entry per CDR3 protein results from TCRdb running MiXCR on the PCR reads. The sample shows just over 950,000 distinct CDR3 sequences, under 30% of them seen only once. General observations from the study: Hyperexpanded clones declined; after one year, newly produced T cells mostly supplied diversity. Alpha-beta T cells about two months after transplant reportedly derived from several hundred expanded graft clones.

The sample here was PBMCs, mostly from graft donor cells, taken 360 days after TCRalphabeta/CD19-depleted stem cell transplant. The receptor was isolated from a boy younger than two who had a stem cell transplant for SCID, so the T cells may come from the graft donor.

The CDR3 here is CASGERVDTEAFF. The DNA of the CDR3 is TGCGCCAGCGGCGAACGGGTGGACACTGAAGCTTTCTTT. V is TRBV10-2 and J is TRBJ1-1; no definite D call. Germline CDR1 WSHSY, CDR2 SAAADI. Trimming shortened V by 8 bases and J by 3 bases, and 13 bases separated the two germline ends. The CDR3 spans 13 residues.